Below, 13 T cell receptor beta chains from the same sample are listed, as sequenced in a study of T cell responses to AZD1222 COVID-19 vaccine. Libraries were prepared by immunoSEQ multiplex PCR; TCRdb keeps only in-frame clonotypes and omits some of them. The sample yields roughly 70,000 clones, 85% seen once. This material consisted of peripheral blood, taken on day 0 of AZD1222 vaccination. The receptors were sampled from an adult in good health.

The chain links TRBV6-5 to TRBJ2-1; perhaps TRBD2 as D (6 bases). Germline V gene data show CDR1 as MNHEY and CDR2 as SVGAGI. CDR3 length: 13 amino acids. Trimming removed 10 bases at V and 8 bases at J, with 18 bases between. DNA of the CDR3: TGTGCCACCACTCGGAGGGCCTCGTATGAGCAGTTCTTC. Its translation is CATTRRASYEQFF.

The chain is built from TRBV5-6 and TRBJ2-1, with 8 positions matching TRBD2. This CDR3 spans 16 amino acids. In germline, CDR1 is SGHDT, CDR2 YYEEEE. V shed 0 bases and J 1 base; nucleotides not matched to a gene: 3. This chain's CDR3 is CASSLGLATSYNEQFF. DNA for the CDR3: TGTGCCAGCAGCTTGGGACTAGCGACGTCCTACAATGAGCAGTTCTTC.

The chain combines TRBV3-1 (or the pseudogene TRBV3-2) with TRBJ2-1, with D possibly matching TRBD2 (6 bases). The CDR3 is made up of 13 amino acids. Trimming removed 6 bases from V and 8 bases from J, with 14 bases in between. Germline-derived CDR1 and CDR2 are LGHDT and YNNKEL (reference sequence). The CDR3 is CASRKTSFDEQFF. The CDR3 region has the DNA TGTGCCAGCAGAAAGACTAGTTTTGATGAGCAGTTCTTC.

This clone appeared once. V usage is TRBV13 and J usage is TRBJ2-1; 10 bases are a match to TRBD2. J gave up 8 bases and V 5 bases, and 15 bases lay outside the gene matches. CDR1 and CDR2 from the germline V gene are PRHDT and FYEKMQ (reference sequence). This CDR3 is built from 17 residues. The CDR3 DNA follows: TGTGCCAGCAGCGCTCTAGCGGGGGAGGTTTTAGTCTATGAGCAGTTCTTC. Protein: CASSALAGEVLVYEQFF.

The chain is built from TRBV29-1 and TRBJ1-4; D ambiguous. The CDR3 is 13 residues long. CDR1 and CDR2 (germline): SQVTM, ANQGSEA. V was pared by 3 bases and J by 8 bases, with 13 bases between. The CDR3 spells CSVEDGLREKLFF. The CDR3 bases are TGCAGCGTTGAGGACGGGCTCCGAGAAAAACTGTTTTTT.

The chain recombines TRBV19 with TRBJ2-2, with 7 bases fitting TRBD2. Germline CDR1 and CDR2: LNHDA and SQIVND (reference sequence). This CDR3 is 17 amino acids long. Losses at the gene ends were 3 bases for V and 4 bases for J; bases not matched to a gene: 11. The CDR3 sequence: CASSILLREVGTGELFF. DNA of the CDR3: TGTGCCAGTAGTATCCTTCTCCGGGAGGTAGGCACCGGGGAGCTGTTTTTT. The full variable domain, completed using reference TRBV19 and TRBJ2-2, is DGGITQSPKYLFRKEGQNVTLSCEQNLNHDAMYWYRQDPGQGLRLIYYSQIVNDFQKGDIAEGYSVSREKKESFPLTVTSAQKNPTAFYLCASSILLREVGTGELFFGEGSRLTVL.

The chain employs TRBV9 and TRBJ2-7; 7 nucleotides align to TRBD2. The CDR3 spans 14 residues. Trimming cost V 3 bases and J 7 bases; bases outside gene matches: 10. CDR1 SGDLS and CDR2 YYNGEE come from the germline V gene. CDR3 in amino acids: CASSGSVRGGEQYF. CDR3 sequence (DNA): TGTGCCAGCAGCGGCTCGGTGAGGGGAGGGGAGCAGTACTTC.

V is TRBV6-5 and J is TRBJ1-5, with 10 bases aligning to TRBD1. This CDR3 comprises 15 residues. Germline loops: CDR1 MNHEY, CDR2 SVGAGI. With 8 bases clipped from V and 8 bases from J, the junction kept 12 bases outside the gene matches. The CDR3 loop reads CASVPHPGQGKPQHF. CDR3 DNA sequence: TGTGCCAGCGTGCCTCATCCGGGACAGGGGAAGCCCCAGCATTTT.

The chain links TRBV11-3 to TRBJ2-3, with a possible D match to TRBD2 (5 bases). V shed 3 bases and J shed 4 bases, with 11 bases lying between them. CDR1 SGHNT and CDR2 YENEEA come from the germline V gene. This CDR3 is 14 amino acids long. In DNA form, the CDR3 reads TGTGCCAGCAGCTTGGGCGGGTACGCAGATACGCAGTATTTT. This codes for CASSLGGYADTQYF. The complete variable domain, with remaining parts taken from reference TRBV11-3 and TRBJ2-3, reads EAGVVQSPRYKIIEKKQPVAFWCNPISGHNTLYWYLQNLGQGPELLIRYENEEAVDDSQLPKDRFSAERLKGVDSTLKIQPAELGDSAVYLCASSLGGYADTQYFGPGTRLTVL.

This chain links TRBV6-5 with TRBJ2-7; D may match TRBD1 or TRBD2 (5 bases each). Germline CDR1 is MNHEY and CDR2 is SVGAGI. The CDR3 totals 14 residues. V dropped 7 bases and J dropped 2 bases, with 15 bases sitting between them. The CDR3 here is CASMQLTGPYEQYF. In DNA form, the CDR3 reads TGTGCCAGCATGCAACTTACGGGGCCCTACGAGCAGTACTTC.

This chain joins TRBV15 and TRBJ2-7, with 14 bases that match TRBD2. V dropped 3 bases and J dropped 4; count of bases not matched to a gene: 2. CDR1 is LNHNV, CDR2 YYDKDF, per germline (reference sequence). CDR3 length equals 15 residues. The CDR3 reads CATSRGTSGSYEQYF. Written as DNA, the CDR3 is TGTGCCACCAGCAGGGGGACTAGCGGGAGTTACGAGCAGTACTTC.

The chain is built from TRBV28 and TRBJ1-6; 9 nucleotides line up with TRBD1. Germline V CDR1 and CDR2: MDHEN, SYDVKM. J gave up 6 bases and V 4 bases, and 7 bases lay outside the gene matches. The CDR3 runs 16 residues. CDR3 in DNA: TGTGCCAGCAGTTCGTGGGGACAGGGCCTTAATTCACCCCTCCACTTT. Its translation: CASSSWGQGLNSPLHF.

The chain is built from TRBV20-1 and TRBJ2-3; 9 nucleotides line up with TRBD1. V dropped 3 bases and J dropped 2; count of bases not matched to a gene: 9. The CDR3 has 16 amino acids. CDR1 and CDR2 (germline): DFQATT, SNEGSKA (reference sequence). CDR3 sequence (DNA): TGCAGTGCTAGTCGGACAGGGGCTTTTCTCACAGATACGCAGTATTTT. Translated: CSASRTGAFLTDTQYF.